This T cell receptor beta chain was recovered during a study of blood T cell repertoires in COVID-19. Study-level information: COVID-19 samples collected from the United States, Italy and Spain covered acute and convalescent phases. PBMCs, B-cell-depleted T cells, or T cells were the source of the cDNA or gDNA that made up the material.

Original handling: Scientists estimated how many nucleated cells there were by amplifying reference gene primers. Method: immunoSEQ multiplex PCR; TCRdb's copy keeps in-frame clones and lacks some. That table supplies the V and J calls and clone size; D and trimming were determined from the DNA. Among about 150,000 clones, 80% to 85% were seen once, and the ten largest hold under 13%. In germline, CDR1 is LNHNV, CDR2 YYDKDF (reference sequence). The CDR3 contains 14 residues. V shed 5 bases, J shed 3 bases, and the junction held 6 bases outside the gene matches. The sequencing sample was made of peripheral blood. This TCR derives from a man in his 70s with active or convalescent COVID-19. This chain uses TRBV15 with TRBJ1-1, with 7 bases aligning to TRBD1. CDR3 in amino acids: CATSGHRGYTEAFF. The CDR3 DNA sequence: TGTGCCACCAGCGGACACAGGGGTTACACTGAAGCTTTCTTT.